A selection of T cell receptor beta chains follows, all from one sample in a study of blood T cells in healthy people across ages. MiXCR was run by TCRdb on the 5' RACE reads, yielding one entry per CDR3 protein. The sample contains around 1,000,000 distinct CDR3 sequences, around two fifths of which appear only once. Sequencing was done on a sample of blood. The receptors come from a man aged 18 to 35 in good health. Each CDR3 is given with its conserved first and last residue. Fields, in order: J gene, D gene, V gene, clone size, CDR3 DNA, CDR3 protein. A D gene is named only where the DNA matches it firmly. Some rows mark clone size as missing; the rest say once, few, many or name a class of expanded clone.

TRBJ1-1 TRBD1 TRBV6-6 . TGTGCCAGCAGTTACAACAGGGGGATGAACACTGAAGCTTTCTTT CASSYNRGMNTEAFF
TRBJ2-5 TRBD2 TRBV5-1 few TGCGCCAGCACCTTAGGACTAGCGGGGGGACCCCAGGAGACCCAGTACTTC CASTLGLAGGPQETQYF
TRBJ2-3 . TRBV9 . TGTGCCAGCAGCCCAGAGGGTAGCCAGGATAGCACAGATACGCAGTATTTT CASSPEGSQDSTDTQYF
TRBJ2-7 TRBD2 TRBV7-2 . TGTGCCAGCAGCCTGTCTAGCGGACTAACCTACGAGCAGTACTTC CASSLSSGLTYEQYF
TRBJ1-5 TRBD1 TRBV5-1 . TGCGCCAGCAGCTTGGAGGGACAGGGTGATCCCCAGCATTTT CASSLEGQGDPQHF
TRBJ2-3 . TRBV9 . TGTGCCAGCAGCGTAGGGGCCCCGGCGGACACAGATACGCAGTATTTT CASSVGAPADTDTQYF
TRBJ1-6 TRBD1 TRBV25-1 . TGTGCCAGCAGCCCTGATATAACAGGGGGGCTCAATTCACCCCTCCACTTT CASSPDITGGLNSPLHF
TRBJ1-2 . TRBV27 . TGTGCCAGCAGGCATTACAGGGCGGCTAACTATGGCTACACCTTC CASRHYRAANYGYTF
TRBJ2-1 TRBD1 TRBV4-1 . TGCGCCAGCAGCCAAGAAGCATACAGGGGTGCGTACAATCAGCAGTTCTTC CASSQEAYRGAYNQQFF
TRBJ2-3 . TRBV10-3 few TGTGCCATCAGGTGGGGGAGCGAAGGACCAGATACGCAGTATTTT CAIRWGSEGPDTQYF
TRBJ2-7 TRBD2 TRBV4-2 few TGTGCCAGCAGCCAAAGCCTAGCGGACAACTACGAGCAGTACTTC CASSQSLADNYEQYF
TRBJ1-2 TRBD1 TRBV2 few TGTGCCAGCAGCCTGACAGGGACTTATAGCGGCTACACCTTC CASSLTGTYSGYTF
TRBJ2-1 TRBD2 TRBV20-1 few TGCAGTGCTAGGGTTACTAGCGGGGATTACAATGAGCAGTTCTTC CSARVTSGDYNEQFF
TRBJ1-3 . TRBV20-1 . TGCAGTGCTTGGACAGTGGATGGAAACACCATATATTTT CSAWTVDGNTIYF
TRBJ1-1 . TRBV4-2 few TGTGCCAGCAGCCAAGAGGCAGGATTTATGAACACTGAAGCTTTCTTT CASSQEAGFMNTEAFF
TRBJ2-3 . TRBV9 few TGTGCCAGCAGCCCCTCCGCGGGTCCGGTGTATTTT CASSPSAGPVYF
TRBJ1-4 . TRBV5-1 . TGCGCCAGCAGCCCGCCAGGGCTTAATGAAAAACTGTTTTTT CASSPPGLNEKLFF
TRBJ2-7 . TRBV29-1 many TGCAGCGTTGAAGACCGGGGTAAGGCCTACGAGCAGTACTTC CSVEDRGKAYEQYF
TRBJ1-1 . TRBV4-3 . TGCGCCAGCAGCCAAGATACTGAGATGAACACTGAGGCTTTCTTT CASSQDTEMNTEAFF
TRBJ2-5 TRBD2 TRBV4-1 . TGCGCCAGCAGCCAAGATAGCGGTGGCGGGGGGACCCAGTACTTC CASSQDSGGGGTQYF
TRBJ2-3 . TRBV12-3/TRBV12-4 many . CASATRVSFGSDTQYF
TRBJ2-1 . TRBV24-1 . TGTGCCACCGAAAGCGGACGAGGGTACGGTGAGCAGTTCTTC CATESGRGYGEQFF
TRBJ2-1 . TRBV20-1 . TGCAGTGCTAGCAACAATGAGCAGTTCTTC CSASNNEQFF
TRBJ1-1 . TRBV6-5 few TGTGCCAGCAGTTTGAAGGGTGGCATGAACACTGAAGCTTTCTTT CASSLKGGMNTEAFF